The rows below give T cell receptor beta chains drawn from one sample of a study of radiotherapy plus CTLA-4 blockade in lung cancer. The method was immunoSEQ multiplex PCR; TCRdb's version includes in-frame clones alone and lacks a portion of them. The profile shows about 59,000 clones, approximately 84% of them singletons. The sample was peripheral blood, taken from a patient treated with radiotherapy plus ipilimumab. Receptors originate from a human donor with non-small cell lung cancer whose response to radiotherapy plus ipilimumab could not be evaluated. The CDR3 runs from the conserved cysteine through the conserved F or W. D genes are given only for firm matches. The listing skips clone size in some rows; elsewhere it reads once, few, many or a size class.

NA,TRBD1,TRBV7-8,TRBJ1-1,TGTGCCAGCACTTATGCCCCGGGGGGTAGAGGACAGGGGAACACTGAAGCTTTCTTT,CASTYAPGGRGQGNTEAFF
NA,NA,TRBV9,TRBJ2-1,TGTGCCAGCGCGGGACCCCTCACAGGATATGAGCAGTTCTTC,CASAGPLTGYEQFF
NA,TRBD1,TRBV6-5,TRBJ2-7,TGTGCCAGCAGTTACTCCCGACAGGGCGTCTACGAGCAGTACTTC,CASSYSRQGVYEQYF
NA,NA,TRBV5-4,TRBJ2-3,TGTGCCAGCAGCTTGCAGGGAAGAAGGACAGATACGCAGTATTTT,CASSLQGRRTDTQYF
NA,NA,TRBV10-1,TRBJ2-3,TGCGCCAGCAGTGAGCGGGGAGGCACAGATACGCAGTATTTT,CASSERGGTDTQYF
NA,NA,TRBV5-1,TRBJ1-1,TGCGCCAGCTCCCCCCCCGAAACAGGGAACACTGAAGCTTTCTTT,CASSPPETGNTEAFF
NA,NA,TRBV4-1,TRBJ2-7,TGCGCCAGCAGCCAAGGCCCTACCTACGAGCAGTACTTC,CASSQGPTYEQYF
NA,NA,TRBV27,TRBJ2-3,TGTGCCAGCAGTTTAAGATTCCAGGGGGGAGATACGCAGTATTTT,CASSLRFQGGDTQYF
NA,TRBD2,TRBV4-3,TRBJ2-7,TGCGCCAGCAGCCAAGATCGACTAGCGTCTGCCTACGAGCAGTACTTC,CASSQDRLASAYEQYF
NA,TRBD1,TRBV4-1,TRBJ1-1,TGCGCCAGCAGCCAAGATAGGAACAGGGGCGGGTTACCTACCAATGCTTTCTTT,CASSQDRNRGGLPTNAFF
NA,NA,TRBV6-5,TRBJ2-7,TGTGCCAGCAGCGTCAGGGGCTACTCCTACGAGCAGTACTTC,CASSVRGYSYEQYF
NA,NA,TRBV2,TRBJ2-2,TGTGCCAGCAGTTTAGGAGGGATGGGCGGGGAGCTGTTTTTT,CASSLGGMGGELFF
NA,TRBD2,TRBV9,TRBJ2-3,TGTGCCAGCAGCGTAGGATCTAGCGGGAGCGCAGATACGCAGTATTTT,CASSVGSSGSADTQYF
NA,NA,TRBV14,TRBJ2-7,TGTGCCAGCAGCGGGGGCCCTTACGAGCAGTACTTC,CASSGGPYEQYF
NA,NA,TRBV19,TRBJ2-2,TGTGCCAGTAGTACCTCTCCGAAACAGATGAACACCGGGGAGCTGTTTTTT,CASSTSPKQMNTGELFF
once,TRBD1,TRBV27,TRBJ1-2,TGTGCCGACAGGACAGGCTGCTATGGCTACACCTTC,CADRTGCYGYTF
few,TRBD1,TRBV2,TRBJ1-6,TGTGCCAGCATGATGCAGGGGGTTTCTAATTCACCCCTCCACTTT,CASMMQGVSNSPLHF
NA,TRBD1,TRBV30,TRBJ1-5,TGTGCCTGGAGGGACAGGGTGACAAGCAATCAGCCCCAGCATTTT,CAWRDRVTSNQPQHF
NA,NA,TRBV27,TRBJ2-2,TGTGCCAGCAGTTTAAGCCGAAACGTCGGGGAGCTGTTTTTT,CASSLSRNVGELFF
NA,NA,TRBV4-1,TRBJ2-7,TGCGCCAGCAGCCCTGTAGCCGACTACGAGCAGTACTTC,CASSPVADYEQYF
few,NA,TRBV7-9,TRBJ2-1,TGTGCCAGCAGCGGCCGGGTAGGTGAGCAGTTCTTC,CASSGRVGEQFF
NA,NA,TRBV18,TRBJ2-1,TGTGCCAGCTCACCACCGTCCGCCGGTGAGCAGTTCTTC,CASSPPSAGEQFF
NA,TRBD1,TRBV6-5,TRBJ1-1,TGTGCCAGCAGACGGACAGGCCCGAACACTGAAGCTTTCTTT,CASRRTGPNTEAFF
NA,NA,TRBV7-6,TRBJ2-2,TGTGCCAGCAGCGGTAACCTGGGGGCGGCCGGGGAGCTGTTTTTT,CASSGNLGAAGELFF
NA,NA,TRBV5-6,TRBJ1-2,TGTGCCAGCAGCTTGGCGGGGTCAATCGCCTACACCTTC,CASSLAGSIAYTF
NA,NA,TRBV7-8,TRBJ2-2,TGTGCCAGCAGCTTAATGGAGGGGGGGGTCGCCGGGGAGCTGTTTTTT,CASSLMEGGVAGELFF
NA,NA,TRBV4-1,TRBJ1-6,TGCGCCAGCAGCCAAGTTTCCGGGTCCGAATATTCACCCCTCCACTTT,CASSQVSGSEYSPLHF
NA,NA,TRBV5-1,TRBJ2-7,TGCGCCAGCAGCACAGGGACAAGCTACGAGCAGTACTTC,CASSTGTSYEQYF
NA,TRBD2,TRBV2,TRBJ2-7,TGTGCCAGCAGTGCCGGGACTAGAGATTACGAGCAGTACTTC,CASSAGTRDYEQYF
once,NA,TRBV7-9,TRBJ1-4,TGTGCCAGCAGTGCCCAGGGGCTGGCTAGTAATGAAAAACTGTTTTTT,CASSAQGLASNEKLFF
NA,NA,TRBV6-6,TRBJ1-1,TGTGCCAGCAGTTTACCGGCACAGGGTGAAGCTTTCTTT,CASSLPAQGEAFF
once,TRBD2,TRBV7-2,TRBJ2-5,TGTGCCAGCAGCTTAATCCCAACTAGCGGAGAGACCCAGTACTTC,CASSLIPTSGETQYF
NA,TRBD2,TRBV5-1,TRBJ2-3,TGCGCCAGCAGCTCCGCAACTAGCGGGAGGTTCACAGATACGCAGTATTTT,CASSSATSGRFTDTQYF
NA,TRBD2,TRBV10-3,TRBJ2-7,TGTGCCATCAGTGATCGGAGTAGCGGGGGGCCCTACGAGCAGTACTTC,CAISDRSSGGPYEQYF
NA,TRBD2,TRBV29-1,TRBJ2-1,TGCAGCGTTGATTCGGGAGGGGACAATGAGCAGTTCTTC,CSVDSGGDNEQFF
NA,NA,TRBV30,TRBJ1-5,TGTGCCTGGAGAACGGCTGGGAGACAGCCCCAGCATTTT,CAWRTAGRQPQHF
NA,TRBD1,TRBV7-9,TRBJ1-1,TGTGCCAGCAGACCAGGACAGGGGGTCACGAACACTGAAGCTTTCTTT,CASRPGQGVTNTEAFF
once,NA,TRBV5-4,TRBJ1-4,TGTGCCAGCAGCCAGGGGTCGAATGAAAAACTGTTTTTT,CASSQGSNEKLFF
NA,TRBD1,TRBV6-6,TRBJ2-5,TGTGCCACTAAGACAGGGGGGTTCCAAGAGACCCAGTACTTC,CATKTGGFQETQYF
NA,NA,TRBV11-2,TRBJ2-5,TGTGCCAGCAGCTTATCGAGGGAAGAGACCCAGTACTTC,CASSLSREETQYF
few,TRBD2,TRBV19,TRBJ2-7,TGTGCCAGTAGTATAACGGGGGGCGAGCAGTACTTC,CASSITGGEQYF
NA,NA,TRBV6-5,TRBJ2-1,TGTGCCAGCAGTTATAAAGGAGGATACAATGAGCAGTTCTTC,CASSYKGGYNEQFF
once,NA,TRBV7-2,TRBJ2-1,TGTGCCAGCAGCTTTACCGGGACACCCTACAATGAGCAGTTCTTC,CASSFTGTPYNEQFF
NA,NA,TRBV7-8,TRBJ1-5,TGTGCCAGCAGCGATCGAGGGACCCAGCATTTT,CASSDRGTQHF
NA,NA,TRBV11-2,TRBJ2-5,TGTGCCAGCAGCTCCGGACGAGGGCACCAAGAGACCCAGTACTTC,CASSSGRGHQETQYF
once,TRBD2,TRBV19,TRBJ2-4,TGTGCCTCCTCATCTAGCGGGAGTGGAAACATTCAGTACTTC,CASSSSGSGNIQYF
NA,TRBD1,TRBV28,TRBJ2-5,TGTGCCAGCAGTAGACCCGGGACAGAGGGCGAGACCCAGTACTTC,CASSRPGTEGETQYF
NA,TRBD2,TRBV9,TRBJ2-5,TGTGCCAGCAGCGGTAGCGGGGGGGCAATCGAGACCCAGTACTTC,CASSGSGGAIETQYF